The T cell receptor (beta chain) under discussion was sequenced for a study of T cell responses to AZD1222 COVID-19 vaccine. Produced via immunoSEQ multiplex PCR; TCRdb's table is partial and in-frame only. In the table there are about 98,000 clones, around 86% of which are singletons. Of note for this clone: Its antigen is currently unknown.

Overall study findings and caveats: CD4 TCRs associated with vaccination spanned spike, dominating at 160-218 and 743-854.

CDR3 length: 10 residues. The germline V and J ends were trimmed by 7 bases and 6 bases, with 6 bases remaining between them. Germline values: CDR1 DFQATT, CDR2 SNEGSKA (reference sequence). This chain links TRBV20-1 with TRBJ1-4; D is unclear. This TCR came from an adult in good health. Material: peripheral blood, obtained on day 0 of AZD1222 vaccination. The CDR3 loop is CSVRHEKLFF. The CDR3, as DNA: TGCAGTGTGCGGCATGAAAAACTGTTTTTT.